This T cell receptor (beta chain) comes out of a study of identical twins. Each CDR3 protein gets one entry after TCRdb re-called the 5' RACE reads with MiXCR. The data hold about 240,000 distinct CDR3 sequences, with about 13% observed a single time. This clonotype was recorded at least ten times. These data also featured in a second study, about yellow fever vaccine responses in identical twins.

The specimen was memory (CD45RO+) T cells sorted from blood. The receptor comes from a woman younger than 35 in good health.

CDR3 DNA sequence: TGTGCCAGCAGCTTAACGGGACTAGCCGGCACAGATACGCAGTATTTT. Amino acids: CASSLTGLAGTDTQYF. The J gene is TRBJ2-3, the V gene TRBV9, with 9 nucleotides matching TRBD2. V dropped 4 bases and J dropped 1; count of bases not matched to a gene: 7. The CDR3 is 16 amino acids. Germline CDR1 reads SGDLS; CDR2 reads YYNGEE.